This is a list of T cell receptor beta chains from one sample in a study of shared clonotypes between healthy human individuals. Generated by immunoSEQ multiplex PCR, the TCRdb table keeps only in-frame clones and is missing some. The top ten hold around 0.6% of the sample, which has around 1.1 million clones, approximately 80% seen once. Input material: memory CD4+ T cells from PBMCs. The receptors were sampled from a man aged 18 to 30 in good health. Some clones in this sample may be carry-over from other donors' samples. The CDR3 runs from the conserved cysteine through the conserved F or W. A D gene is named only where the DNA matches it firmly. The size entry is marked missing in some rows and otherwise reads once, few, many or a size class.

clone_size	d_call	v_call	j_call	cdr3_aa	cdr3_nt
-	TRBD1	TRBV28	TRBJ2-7	CASSSGTVYEQYF	TGTGCCAGCAGTTCCGGGACAGTTTACGAGCAGTACTTC
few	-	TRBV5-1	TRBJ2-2	CASSGPDLGNTGELFF	TGCGCCAGCAGCGGACCAGATTTGGGGAACACCGGGGAGCTGTTTTTT
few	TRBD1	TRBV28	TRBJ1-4	CASKPGQLNEKLFF	TGTGCCAGCAAGCCGGGACAGCTTAATGAAAAACTGTTTTTT
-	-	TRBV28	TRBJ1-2	CASNWGGISGYTF	TGTGCCAGCAATTGGGGGGGGATTAGCGGCTACACCTTC
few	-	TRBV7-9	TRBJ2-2	CASSPVGDTGELFF	TGTGCCAGCAGCCCGGTCGGGGACACCGGGGAGCTGTTTTTT
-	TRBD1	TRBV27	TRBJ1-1	CASSPRTGGGSEAFF	TGTGCCAGCAGTCCCAGAACAGGGGGCGGCTCTGAAGCTTTCTTT
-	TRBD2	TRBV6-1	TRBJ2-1	CASKSAGMWYNEQFF	TGTGCCAGCAAGTCAGCGGGAATGTGGTACAATGAGCAGTTCTTC
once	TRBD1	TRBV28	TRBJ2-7	CASSLRQGAPRYEQYF	TGTGCCAGCAGTTTACGTCAGGGGGCGCCTCGCTACGAGCAGTACTTC
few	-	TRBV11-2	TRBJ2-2	CASSFLSANTGELFF	TGTGCCAGCAGCTTTCTGAGCGCGAACACCGGGGAGCTGTTTTTT
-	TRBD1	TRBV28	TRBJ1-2	CASTPGGSGYTF	TGTGCCAGCACCCCAGGGGGTAGCGGCTACACCTTC
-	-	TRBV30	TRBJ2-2	CAWSRDTNTGELFF	TGTGCCTGGAGCCGGGATACGAACACCGGGGAGCTGTTTTTT